These 7 T cell receptor beta chains came from one sample sequenced in a study of cytotoxic CD8 clonotypes in ibrutinib-treated CLL (dated by TCRdb to about 2021). The library was built by means of the immunoSEQ multiplex PCR assay. The table was pulled from immuneACCESS by TCRdb, which kept in-frame rearrangements only. Such tables lose some clones; where checked, under half of the loss comes from unresolved V genes, and the rest has no known cause. In this sample the table shows about 140,000 clones, 80% of which occur a single time. Clones ranked in the top ten supply less than 9% of the sample. The sample here was PBMCs, taken after 36 months of ibrutinib treatment. The source of these receptors is a human donor with chronic lymphocytic leukemia.

V gene TRBV21-1 combines with J gene TRBJ2-7; TRBD2, the D gene given by the table, was not confirmed from the DNA. TRBV21-1 is a recognized pseudogene. The CDR3 has 16 amino acids. The chain's CDR3 is CASSQQSGRLSYEQYF. CDR3 sequence (DNA): TGTGCCAGCAGCCAACAGAGCGGGAGGTTGTCCTACGAGCAGTACTTC.

This chain connects TRBV27 to TRBJ1-1; TRBD1 is a possible D gene (5 bases). The germline V gene encodes CDR1 MNHEY and CDR2 SMNVEV (reference sequence). The CDR3 covers 14 residues. The V end was cut by 4 bases, the J end by 1 base, with 10 bases between. The CDR3 here is CASSWGGSNTEAFF. CDR3 nucleotide sequence: TGTGCCAGCAGTTGGGGGGGATCGAACACTGAAGCTTTCTTT.

The chain combines TRBV19 with TRBJ2-4; tentatively, D is TRBD1 (5 bases). Germline-derived CDR1 and CDR2 are LNHDA and SQIVND (reference sequence). The V end lost 4 bases, the J end lost 8 bases, and 21 bases lay between the germline ends. The CDR3 totals 16 residues. CDR3 sequence reads: CASSTFGTGPKDIQYF. Here the CDR3 DNA reads TGTGCCAGTAGTACGTTTGGTACAGGCCCTAAAGACATTCAGTACTTC.

The genes are TRBV5-1 and TRBJ1-2; no clear D gene. The V end was cut by 7 bases, the J end by 3 bases, with 19 bases between. Germline V lookup: CDR1 SGHRS, CDR2 YFSETQ. This CDR3 is built from 15 residues. CDR3 coding DNA: TGCGCCAGCTCCCATTTTAGGGTCGAGGACTATGGCTACACCTTC. Protein: CASSHFRVEDYGYTF.

This chain connects TRBV28 to TRBJ2-2; 7 bases fit TRBD2. This CDR3 is built from 15 residues. Germline lookup yields CDR1 MDHEN and CDR2 SYDVKM. The J segment lost 1 base and the V segment lost 3 bases, leaving 2 bases of the junction unmatched. CDR3 in DNA: TGTGCCAGCAGTTTTCGCGGGAGGAACACCGGGGAGCTGTTTTTT. Translation: CASSFRGRNTGELFF.

The chain links TRBV5-4 to TRBJ1-2; D is ambiguous. The germline gives CDR1 SGHNT, CDR2 YYREEE (reference sequence). This CDR3 is built from 14 residues. V was cut by 0 bases and J by 2 bases, with 8 bases left in between. CDR3 DNA: TGTGCCAGCAGCTTGGACAGATACAACTATGGCTACACCTTC. Translated: CASSLDRYNYGYTF.

The chain employs TRBV30 and TRBJ2-2; no firm D call. The germline V gene encodes CDR1 GTSNPN and CDR2 SVGIG (reference sequence). V gave up 2 bases and J gave up 6 bases, with 10 bases separating them. CDR3 length: 13 amino acids. The CDR3 spells CAWSPSMAGELFF. The CDR3 nucleotides read TGTGCCTGGAGTCCTTCAATGGCCGGGGAGCTGTTTTTT.